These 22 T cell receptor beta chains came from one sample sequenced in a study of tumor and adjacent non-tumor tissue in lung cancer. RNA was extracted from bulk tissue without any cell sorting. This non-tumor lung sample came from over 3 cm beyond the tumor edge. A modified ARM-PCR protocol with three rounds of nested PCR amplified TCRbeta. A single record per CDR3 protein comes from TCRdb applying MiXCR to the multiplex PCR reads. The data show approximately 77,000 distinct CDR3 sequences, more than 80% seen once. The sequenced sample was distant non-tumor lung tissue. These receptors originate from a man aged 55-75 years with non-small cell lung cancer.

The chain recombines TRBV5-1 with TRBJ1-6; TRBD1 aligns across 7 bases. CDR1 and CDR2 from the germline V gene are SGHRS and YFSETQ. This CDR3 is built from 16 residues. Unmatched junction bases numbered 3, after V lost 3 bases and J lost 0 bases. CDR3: CASSYRGSSYNSPLHF. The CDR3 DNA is TGCGCCAGCAGCTACAGGGGTAGCTCCTATAATTCACCCCTCCACTTT.

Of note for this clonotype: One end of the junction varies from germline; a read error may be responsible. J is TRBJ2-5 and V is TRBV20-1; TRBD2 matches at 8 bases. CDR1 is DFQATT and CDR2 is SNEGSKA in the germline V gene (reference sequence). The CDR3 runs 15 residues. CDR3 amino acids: CSVRDLGLAGETQYF. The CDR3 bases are TGCAGTGTTAGAGATTTGGGGCTAGCGGGAGAGACCCAGTACTTC.

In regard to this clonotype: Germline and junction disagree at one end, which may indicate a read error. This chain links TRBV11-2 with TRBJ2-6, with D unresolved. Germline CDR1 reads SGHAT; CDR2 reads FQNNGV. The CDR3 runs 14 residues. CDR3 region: CASSPFSWAIVLTF. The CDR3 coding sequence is TGTGCCAGTAGTCCTTTCTCTTGGGCCATCGTCCTGACTTTC.

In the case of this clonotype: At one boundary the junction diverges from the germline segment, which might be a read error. The DNA for the CDR3 is TGTGCCAGCAATTGGGGCAGGGGGGCCTATAATGAGCAGTTCTTC. Protein sequence: CASNWGRGAYNEQFF. The chain has TRBV6-6 and TRBJ2-1, with D maybe TRBD1 (7 bases). This CDR3 has 15 amino acids. The germline V gene has CDR1 MNHNY and CDR2 SVGAGI (reference sequence).

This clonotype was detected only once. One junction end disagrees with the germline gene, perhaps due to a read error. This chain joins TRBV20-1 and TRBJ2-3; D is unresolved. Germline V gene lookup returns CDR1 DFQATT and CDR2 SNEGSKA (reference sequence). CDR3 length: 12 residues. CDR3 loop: CTARIGADTQYF. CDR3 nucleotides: TGCACTGCTAGGATAGGAGCTGATACGCAGTATTTT.

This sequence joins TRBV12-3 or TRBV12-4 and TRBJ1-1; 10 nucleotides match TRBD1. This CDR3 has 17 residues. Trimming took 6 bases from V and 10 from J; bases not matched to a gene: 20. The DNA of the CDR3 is TGTGCCAGCAGCATAAGTACGACAGGGGGCATGAACATTGGAGCTTTCTTT. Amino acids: CASSISTTGGMNIGAFF.

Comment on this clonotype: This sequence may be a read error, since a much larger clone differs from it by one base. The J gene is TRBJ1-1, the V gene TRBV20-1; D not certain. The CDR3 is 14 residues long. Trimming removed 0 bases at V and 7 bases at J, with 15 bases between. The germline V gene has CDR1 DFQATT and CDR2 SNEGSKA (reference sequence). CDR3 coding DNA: TGCAGTGCTAGAGATCCGGATTCGGGCATTGAAGCTTTCTTT. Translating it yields CSARDPDSGIEAFF.

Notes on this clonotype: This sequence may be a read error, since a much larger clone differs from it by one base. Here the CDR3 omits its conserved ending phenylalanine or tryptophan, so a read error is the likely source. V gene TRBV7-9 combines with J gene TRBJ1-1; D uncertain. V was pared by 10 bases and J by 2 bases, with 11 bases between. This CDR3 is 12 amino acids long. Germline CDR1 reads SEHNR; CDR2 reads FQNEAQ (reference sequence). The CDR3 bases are TGTGCCACCTCATGGGATAACACTGAAGCTTTCTCT. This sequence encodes CATSWDNTEAFS.

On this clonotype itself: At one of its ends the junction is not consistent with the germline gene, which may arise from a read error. The CDR3 region is CTSRAGNSYEQYF. The CDR3 region has the DNA TGTACCAGCAGGGCAGGGAACTCCTACGAGCAGTACTTC. The chain employs TRBV6-2 or TRBV6-3 and TRBJ2-7; perhaps TRBD1 as D (5 bases). The length of the CDR3 is 13 residues. CDR1 is MNHEY and CDR2 is SVGEGT in the germline V gene.

CDR3 residues: CASSLGGGEQPQHF. In DNA form, the CDR3 reads TGTGCAAGTAGTTTGGGCGGGGGTGAACAGCCCCAGCATTTT. This chain joins TRBV12-3 or TRBV12-4 and TRBJ1-5; a weak D match, TRBD1 (5 bases). The CDR3 is made up of 14 amino acids.

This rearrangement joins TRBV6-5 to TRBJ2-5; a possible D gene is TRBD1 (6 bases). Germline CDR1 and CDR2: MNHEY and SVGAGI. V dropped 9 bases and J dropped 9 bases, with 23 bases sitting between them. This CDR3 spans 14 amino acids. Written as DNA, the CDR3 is TGTGCCAGTACTGATACCGGGACCGCAGGGGCCCAGTACTTC. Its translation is CASTDTGTAGAQYF.

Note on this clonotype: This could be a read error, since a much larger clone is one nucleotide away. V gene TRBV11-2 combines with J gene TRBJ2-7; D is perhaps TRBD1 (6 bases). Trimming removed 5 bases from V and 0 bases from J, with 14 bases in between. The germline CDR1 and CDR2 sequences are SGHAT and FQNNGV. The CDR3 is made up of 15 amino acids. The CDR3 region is CASSIAPDSSYEQYF. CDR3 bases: TGTGCCAGCAGCATAGCCCCGGACAGCTCCTACGAGCAGTACTTC.

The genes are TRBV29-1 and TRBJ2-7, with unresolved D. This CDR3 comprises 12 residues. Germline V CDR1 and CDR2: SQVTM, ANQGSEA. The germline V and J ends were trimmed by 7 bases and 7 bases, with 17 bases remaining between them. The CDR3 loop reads CSALRPIEEQYF. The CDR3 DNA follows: TGCAGCGCCCTTCGCCCCATCGAGGAGCAGTACTTC.

The CDR3 bases are TGTGACACCAGCTCCCGGGGAGCGGGAGGATACAGAGCCCGGGAGCTGTTTTTT. It encodes CDTSSRGAGGYRARELFF. The chain combines TRBV11-3 with TRBJ2-2; 9 nucleotides align to TRBD2. The germline V gene encodes CDR1 SGHNT and CDR2 YENEEA. The CDR3 consists of 18 residues.

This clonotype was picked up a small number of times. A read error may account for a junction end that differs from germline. CDR3 protein: CASNLTQGRTYEQYF. CDR3 bases: TGTGCCAGCAATTTAACACAGGGGCGGACCTACGAGCAGTACTTC. The chain has TRBV12-3 or TRBV12-4 and TRBJ2-7, with 7 bases matching TRBD1. The CDR3 runs to 15 residues.

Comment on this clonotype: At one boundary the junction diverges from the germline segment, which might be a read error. The CDR3 nucleotides are TGTGCCAGGAGTGAAGATTATGTGACGGGATCCTACGAGCAGTACTTC. Residues: CARSEDYVTGSYEQYF. The rearrangement joins TRBV6-1 to TRBJ2-7; tentatively, D is TRBD2 (5 bases). Germline CDR1 MNHNS, CDR2 SASEGT. The CDR3 loop spans 16 amino acids.

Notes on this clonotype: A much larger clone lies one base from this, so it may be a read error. Written as DNA, the CDR3 is TGCGCCAGCAGCCTCACTAGCGGGGGGGCCTTCGAGCAGTACTTC. It yields the protein CASSLTSGGAFEQYF. J is TRBJ2-7 and V is TRBV5-1, with 13 bases fitting TRBD2. CDR1 is SGHRS, CDR2 YFSETQ, per germline. Unmatched junction bases numbered 7, after V lost 4 bases and J lost 6 bases. The CDR3 is 15 amino acids.

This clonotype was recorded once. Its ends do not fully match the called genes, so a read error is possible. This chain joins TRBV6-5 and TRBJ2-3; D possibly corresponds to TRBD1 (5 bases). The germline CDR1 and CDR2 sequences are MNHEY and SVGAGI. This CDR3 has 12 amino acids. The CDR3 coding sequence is TGTGACAGCAGCACAGGCATAGATACGCAGTATTTT. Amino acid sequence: CDSSTGIDTQYF.

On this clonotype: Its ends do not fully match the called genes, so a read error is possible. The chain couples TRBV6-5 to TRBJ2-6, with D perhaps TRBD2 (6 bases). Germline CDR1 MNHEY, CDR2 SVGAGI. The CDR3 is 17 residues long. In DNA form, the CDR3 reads TGTGCCAGCAGTTTAGCGGTGGCCAACTCTGGGGCCAACGTCCTGTCTTTC. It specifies CASSLAVANSGANVLSF.

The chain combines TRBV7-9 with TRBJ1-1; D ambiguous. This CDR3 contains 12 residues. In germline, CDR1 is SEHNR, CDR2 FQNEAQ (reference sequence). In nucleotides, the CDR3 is TGTGTCACCAGCCGTGGAGGCACTGGTGCTTTCTTT. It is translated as CVTSRGGTGAFF.

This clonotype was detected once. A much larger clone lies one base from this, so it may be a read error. The CDR3 here is CASSLALRDYNGQFF. The CDR3 DNA reads TGTGCCAGCAGCTTAGCCCTGCGGGATTACAATGGGCAGTTCTTC. The chain recombines TRBV11-2 with TRBJ2-1; weak D call: TRBD2 (6 bases). The CDR3 runs to 15 residues. Germline loops: CDR1 SGHAT, CDR2 FQNNGV.

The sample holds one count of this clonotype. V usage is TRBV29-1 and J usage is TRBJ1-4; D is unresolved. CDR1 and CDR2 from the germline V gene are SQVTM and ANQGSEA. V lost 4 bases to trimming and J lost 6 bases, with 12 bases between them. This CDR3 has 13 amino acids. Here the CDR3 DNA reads TGCAGCGTTGGGGTCGGCAAGGATGAAAAACTGTTTTTT. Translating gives CSVGVGKDEKLFF.